This note documents a single T cell receptor beta chain sequence. The sample is drawn from a study of cytomegalovirus exposure and HLA in healthy donors. In the PCR, 60 Vbeta and 13 Jbeta primers were used. The assay was immunoSEQ multiplex PCR, and TCRdb's table has in-frame clones only and misses some. The table includes approximately 84,000 clones, 70% to 80% detected once. The CDR3 is made up of 13 amino acids. V lost 7 bases and J 4 bases, leaving 13 bases between the germline ends. Germline-derived CDR1 and CDR2 are MDHEN and SYDVKM. The receptor was derived from a man aged 35 to 55 in good health and CMV-seropositive. The chain carries TRBV28 and TRBJ1-1; D is uncertain. The sequencing input was PBMCs. For the CDR3, the DNA is TGTGCCAGCACTCCCCCGAGGGTCACTGAAGCTTTCTTT. It is translated as CASTPPRVTEAFF.